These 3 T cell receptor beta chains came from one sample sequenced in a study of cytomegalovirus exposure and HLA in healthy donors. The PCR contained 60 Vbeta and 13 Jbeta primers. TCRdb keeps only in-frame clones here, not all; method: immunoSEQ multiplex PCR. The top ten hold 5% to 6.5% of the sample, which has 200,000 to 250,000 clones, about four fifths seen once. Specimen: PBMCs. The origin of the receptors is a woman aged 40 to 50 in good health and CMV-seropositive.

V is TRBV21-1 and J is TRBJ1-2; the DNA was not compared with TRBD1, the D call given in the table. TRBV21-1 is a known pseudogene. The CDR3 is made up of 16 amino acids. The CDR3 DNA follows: TGTGCCAGCAGGTGTGGGGTAGCAGGGCCTAACTATGGCTACACCTTC. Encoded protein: CASRCGVAGPNYGYTF.

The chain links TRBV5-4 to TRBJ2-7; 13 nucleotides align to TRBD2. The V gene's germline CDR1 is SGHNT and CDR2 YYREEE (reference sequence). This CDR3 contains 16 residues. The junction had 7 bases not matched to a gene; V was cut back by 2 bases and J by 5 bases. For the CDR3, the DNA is TGTGCCAGCAGCTTCAGGACTAGCGGGAGACTCCACGAGCAGTACTTC. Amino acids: CASSFRTSGRLHEQYF.

CDR3 DNA: TGTGCCAGCAGCTTAGAAGGAGGGACTACCTACGAGCAGTACTTC. Protein: CASSLEGGTTYEQYF. The chain recombines TRBV7-9 with TRBJ2-7; 7 bases line up with TRBD2. The CDR3 has 15 residues. The J segment lost 2 bases and the V segment lost 1 base, leaving 5 bases of the junction unmatched. Germline lookup yields CDR1 SEHNR and CDR2 FQNEAQ (reference sequence).